The 12 T cell receptor beta chains reported below all come from one sample, sequenced in a study of OX40 agonist ivuxolimab in advanced cancers. The method was immunoSEQ multiplex PCR; TCRdb's version includes in-frame clones alone and lacks a portion of them. The data hold about 66,000 clones, with around four fifths observed a single time. The sample in question was CD4+ or CD8+ T cells sorted from blood, obtained in a trial of the OX40 agonist ivuxolimab. These receptors came from an adult with an advanced solid tumor such as melanoma, head and neck, liver or kidney cancer.

The chain couples TRBV29-1 to TRBJ2-3, with 9 nucleotides matching TRBD1. J was trimmed by 3 bases and V by 7 bases; bases with no gene match: 11. CDR1 SQVTM and CDR2 ANQGSEA come from the germline V gene. The CDR3 covers 15 residues. The CDR3 DNA reads TGCAGCGCCGGGTTGGGGACAGGGAAGACAGATACGCAGTATTTT. This encodes CSAGLGTGKTDTQYF.

The V call is TRBV5-1, the J call TRBJ2-1, with a possible D match to TRBD2 (5 bases). The CDR3 runs to 15 residues. Germline-derived CDR1 and CDR2 are SGHRS and YFSETQ. V shed 4 bases and J shed 0 bases, with 11 bases lying between them. The chain's CDR3 is CASSPDLGSYNEQFF. The CDR3 DNA reads TGCGCCAGCAGCCCGGACTTGGGCTCCTACAATGAGCAGTTCTTC.

The chain links TRBV7-2 to TRBJ2-4; 7 nucleotides line up with TRBD2. V gave up 5 bases and J gave up 6 bases; unmatched junction bases: 16. This CDR3 has 17 amino acids. Germline-derived CDR1 and CDR2 are SGHTA and FQGNSA. The CDR3 region is CASSGLSTSVTGNIQYF. In nucleotides, the CDR3 is TGTGCCAGCAGCGGGTTAAGTACTAGCGTCACGGGAAACATTCAGTACTTC.

This clone was found a few times. The rearrangement joins TRBV4-3 to TRBJ1-2; D gene ambiguous. This CDR3 is built from 12 residues. Trimming cost V 2 bases and J 2 bases, with 3 bases left between them. Germline loops: CDR1 LGHNA, CDR2 YSLEER. CDR3 loop: CASSQTNYGYTF. CDR3 in DNA: TGCGCCAGCAGCCAAACAAACTATGGCTACACCTTC.

The chain carries TRBV5-4 and TRBJ2-1; 8 nucleotides match TRBD2. There are 17 residues in the CDR3. The ends lost 1 base at V and 6 bases at J; junction bases unmatched: 12. The germline V gene has CDR1 SGHNT and CDR2 YYREEE (reference sequence). The CDR3 reads CASSLPGGAFSGNEQFF. The CDR3 DNA follows: TGTGCCAGCAGCTTGCCGGGAGGGGCGTTTTCGGGCAATGAGCAGTTCTTC.

The chain recombines TRBV10-3 with TRBJ2-7, with TRBD2 matching over 9 bases. V lost 6 bases to trimming and J lost 5 bases; unmatched junction nucleotides: 8. There are 14 residues in the CDR3. CDR1 and CDR2 (germline): ENHRY, SYGVKD. Here the CDR3 DNA reads TGTGCCATCAGCAAAGCGGGAGGAAAAGACGAGCAGTACTTC. Translating gives CAISKAGGKDEQYF.

The rearrangement joins TRBV11-3 to TRBJ1-5; D gene ambiguous. The CDR3 is 13 residues long. V gave up 2 bases and J gave up 0 bases, with 2 bases separating them. Germline V CDR1 and CDR2: SGHNT, YENEEA. CDR3 sequence: CASSLFSNQPQHF. The CDR3 bases are TGTGCCAGCAGCTTATTTAGCAATCAGCCCCAGCATTTT.

The chain is built from TRBV27 and TRBJ2-3, with D perhaps TRBD1 (5 bases). Germline values: CDR1 MNHEY, CDR2 SMNVEV (reference sequence). Trimming shortened V by 2 bases and J by 2 bases, and 11 bases separated the two germline ends. The CDR3 loop spans 15 amino acids. The chain's CDR3 is CASSLGARITDTQYF. The CDR3 bases are TGTGCCAGCAGTTTAGGGGCTAGGATCACAGATACGCAGTATTTT.

The chain combines TRBV7-8 with TRBJ2-5, with TRBD2 identical over 16 bases. This CDR3 is built from 19 residues. The germline CDR1 and CDR2 sequences are SGHVS and FQNEAQ. With 1 base clipped from V and 5 bases from J, the junction kept 10 bases outside the gene matches. The CDR3 protein is CASSLVYRGLAGGQETQYF. The CDR3 DNA is TGTGCCAGCAGCTTAGTATATCGGGGACTAGCGGGAGGGCAGGAGACCCAGTACTTC.

The chain employs TRBV7-2 and TRBJ1-2; D is unresolved. CDR1 and CDR2 from the germline V gene are SGHTA and FQGNSA. The CDR3 covers 14 residues. Trimming shortened V by 5 bases and J by 5 bases, and 15 bases separated the two germline ends. The CDR3 protein is CASSPDPAVYGYTF. The DNA of the CDR3 is TGTGCCAGCAGCCCCGACCCGGCGGTGTATGGCTACACCTTC. Based on the CDR3 plus reference TRBV7-2 and TRBJ1-2, the full variable domain is GAGVSQSPSNKVTEKGKDVELRCDPISGHTALYWYRQSLGQGLEFLIYFQGNSAPDKSGLPSDRFSAERTGGSVSTLTIQRTQQEDSAVYLCASSPDPAVYGYTFGSGTRLTVV.

This clone was detected only once. The genes are TRBV5-4 and TRBJ2-1, with D perhaps matching TRBD2 (5 bases). The germline CDR1 and CDR2 sequences are SGHNT and YYREEE (reference sequence). There are 16 residues in the CDR3. V was shortened by 7 bases and J by 4 bases, with 21 bases between the two germline ends. The CDR3 sequence is CASAPLGSALYNEQFF. CDR3 bases: TGTGCCAGCGCCCCCCTGGGTAGCGCCTTATACAATGAGCAGTTCTTC.

This chain uses TRBV7-9 with TRBJ2-2, with 8 bases fitting TRBD1. The germline V gene encodes CDR1 SEHNR and CDR2 FQNEAQ (reference sequence). There are 17 residues in the CDR3. V dropped 7 bases and J dropped 4; count of bases not matched to a gene: 14. CDR3 DNA: TGTGCCAGCACCCTGACGCTAACAGGGGGGACCACCGGGGAGCTGTTTTTT. Its protein product is CASTLTLTGGTTGELFF.